The clone carrying this TCR beta chain was seen many times. The sample belongs to a study of regulatory T cells in long-lasting Graves disease. Construction of TCR beta libraries relied on iRepertoire HTBI primers and on Arm-PCR targeting CDR3 regions. Each CDR3 protein is one row after TCRdb ran MiXCR on the multiplex PCR reads. The sample holds fewer than 650,000 distinct CDR3 sequences; about 16% are singletons and the top ten take 12%. Germline CDR1 and CDR2: SGHAT and FQNNGV. After removal of 7 bases from V and 5 bases from J, the junction contained 9 bases not matched to a gene. CDR3 size: 14 residues. Time point reported: newly diagnosed GD, antithyroid drugs for less than 3 months. From RNA extracted from PBMCs, the TCR library was made. This same sample was also taken into another study, of T cells in Graves' hyperthyroidism and ophthalmopathy.

Material: peripheral blood mononuclear cells (PBMCs), obtained at new diagnosis, from a patient treated with antithyroid drugs. The V and J genes are TRBV11-2 and TRBJ2-7; 9 bases match TRBD1. This clonotype was obtained from a man younger than 35 with Graves disease. CDR3 coding DNA: TGTGCCAGCACCACCGGGACAGGGCGCCACGAGCAGTACTTC. Protein: CASTTGTGRHEQYF.